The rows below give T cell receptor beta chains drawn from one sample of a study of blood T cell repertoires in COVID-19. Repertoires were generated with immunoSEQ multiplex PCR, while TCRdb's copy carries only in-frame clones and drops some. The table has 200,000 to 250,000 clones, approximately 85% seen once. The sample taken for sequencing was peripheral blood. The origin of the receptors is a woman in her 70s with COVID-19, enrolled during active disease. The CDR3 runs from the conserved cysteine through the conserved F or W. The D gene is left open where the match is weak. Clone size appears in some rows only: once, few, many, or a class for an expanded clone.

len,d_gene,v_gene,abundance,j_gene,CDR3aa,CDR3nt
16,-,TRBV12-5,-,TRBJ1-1,CASGLTRQTLNTEAFF,TGTGCTAGTGGTTTGACAAGACAGACTTTAAACACTGAAGCTTTCTTT
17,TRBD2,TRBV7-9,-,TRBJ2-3,CASSLLRLAGYTDTQYF,TGTGCCAGCAGCTTATTACGACTAGCGGGTTACACAGATACGCAGTATTTT
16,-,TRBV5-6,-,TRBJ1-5,CASSSGSAYSNQPQHF,TGTGCCAGCAGCTCGGGGTCGGCTTATAGCAATCAGCCCCAGCATTTT
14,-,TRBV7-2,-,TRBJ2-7,CASREAGRSSEQYF,TGTGCCAGCAGGGAAGCAGGGAGGAGCAGCGAGCAGTACTTC
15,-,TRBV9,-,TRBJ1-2,CASSVTDRPNYGYTF,TGTGCCAGCAGCGTCACCGACAGACCTAACTATGGCTACACCTTC
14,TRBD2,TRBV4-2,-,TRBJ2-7,CASSRTSGGVEQYF,TGTGCCAGCAGCCGGACTAGCGGGGGAGTCGAGCAGTACTTC
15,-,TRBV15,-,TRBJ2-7,CATSRSRGSGYEQYF,TGTGCCACCAGCAGATCCAGGGGAAGTGGTTACGAGCAGTACTTC
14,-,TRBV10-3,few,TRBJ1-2,CAISRGGTNYGYTF,TGTGCCATCAGCCGGGGGGGGACCAACTATGGCTACACCTTC
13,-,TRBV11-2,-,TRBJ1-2,CASSLDRFYGYTF,TGTGCCAGCAGCTTAGACAGGTTTTATGGCTACACCTTC
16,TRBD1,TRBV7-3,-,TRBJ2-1,CASSPVRGQGAAEQFF,TGTGCCAGCAGCCCCGTCAGGGGACAGGGGGCTGCTGAGCAGTTCTTC
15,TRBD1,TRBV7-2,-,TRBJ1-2,CASSLDGQGIYGYTF,TGTGCCAGCAGCTTAGACGGACAGGGGATTTATGGCTACACCTTC
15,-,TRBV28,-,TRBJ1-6,CASTLRGHTNSPLHF,TGTGCCAGCACCCTCCGGGGACACACTAATTCACCCCTCCACTTT
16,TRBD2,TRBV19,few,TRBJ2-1,CASSLKGLAVYNEQFF,TGTGCCAGTAGTCTAAAGGGACTAGCGGTTTACAATGAGCAGTTCTTC
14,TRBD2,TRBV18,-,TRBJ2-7,CASSPLGREGEQYF,TGTGCCAGCTCACCGCTCGGGAGGGAGGGCGAGCAGTACTTC
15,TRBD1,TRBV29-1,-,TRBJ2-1,CSVVPQGTGSGEQFF,TGCAGCGTTGTCCCGCAGGGGACAGGGAGTGGTGAGCAGTTCTTC